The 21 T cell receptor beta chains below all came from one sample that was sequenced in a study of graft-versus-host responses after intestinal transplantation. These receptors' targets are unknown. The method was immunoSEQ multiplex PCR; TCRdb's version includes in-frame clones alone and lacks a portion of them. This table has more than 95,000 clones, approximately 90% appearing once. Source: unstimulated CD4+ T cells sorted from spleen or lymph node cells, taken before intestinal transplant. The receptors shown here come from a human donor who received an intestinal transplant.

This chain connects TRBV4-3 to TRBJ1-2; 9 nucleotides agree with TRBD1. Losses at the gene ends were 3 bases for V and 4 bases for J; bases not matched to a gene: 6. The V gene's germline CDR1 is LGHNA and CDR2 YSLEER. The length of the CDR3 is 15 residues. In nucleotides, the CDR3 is TGCGCCAGCAGCCAGGAAACAGGGGGCCCCTATGGCTACACCTTC. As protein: CASSQETGGPYGYTF.

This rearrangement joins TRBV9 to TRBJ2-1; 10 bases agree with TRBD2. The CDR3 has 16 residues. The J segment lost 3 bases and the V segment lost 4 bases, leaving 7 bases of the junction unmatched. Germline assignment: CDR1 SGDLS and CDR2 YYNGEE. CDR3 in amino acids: CASSTVGLAVYNEQFF. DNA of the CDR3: TGTGCCAGCAGCACAGTTGGACTAGCGGTCTACAATGAGCAGTTCTTC.

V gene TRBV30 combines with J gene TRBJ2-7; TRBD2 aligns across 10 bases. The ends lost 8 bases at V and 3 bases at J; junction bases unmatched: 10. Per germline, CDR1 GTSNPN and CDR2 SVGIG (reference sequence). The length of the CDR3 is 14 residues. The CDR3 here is CARSGSSGSYEQYF. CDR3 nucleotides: TGTGCCCGAAGTGGATCTAGCGGGAGCTACGAGCAGTACTTC.

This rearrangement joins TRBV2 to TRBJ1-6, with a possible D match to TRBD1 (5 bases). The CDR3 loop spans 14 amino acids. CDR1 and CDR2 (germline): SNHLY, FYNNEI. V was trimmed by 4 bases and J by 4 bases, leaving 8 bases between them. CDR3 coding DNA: TGTGCCAGCAGTGTCCAGGGATATAATTCACCCCTCCACTTT. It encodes CASSVQGYNSPLHF.

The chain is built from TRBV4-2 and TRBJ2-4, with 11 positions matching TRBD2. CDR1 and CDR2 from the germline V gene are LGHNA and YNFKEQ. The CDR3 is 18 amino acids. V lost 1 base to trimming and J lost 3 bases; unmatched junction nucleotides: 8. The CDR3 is CASSQGPTTSGNKNIQYF. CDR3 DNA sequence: TGTGCCAGCAGCCAAGGACCAACGACTAGCGGGAACAAAAACATTCAGTACTTC.

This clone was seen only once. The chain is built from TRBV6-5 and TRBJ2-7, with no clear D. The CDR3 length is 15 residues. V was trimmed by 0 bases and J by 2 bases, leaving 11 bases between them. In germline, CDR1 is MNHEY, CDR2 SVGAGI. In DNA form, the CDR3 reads TGTGCCAGCAGTTACTCGCTGGCAGGCGCCTACGAGCAGTACTTC. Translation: CASSYSLAGAYEQYF.

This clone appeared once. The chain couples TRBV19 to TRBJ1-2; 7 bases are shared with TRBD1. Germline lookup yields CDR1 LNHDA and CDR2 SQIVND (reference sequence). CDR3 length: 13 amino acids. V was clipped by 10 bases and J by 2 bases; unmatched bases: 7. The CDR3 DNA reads TGTGCCACCGACAGGGCCGGGAACTATGGCTACACCTTC. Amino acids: CATDRAGNYGYTF. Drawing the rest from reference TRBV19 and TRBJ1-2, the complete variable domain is DGGITQSPKYLFRKEGQNVTLSCEQNLNHDAMYWYRQDPGQGLRLIYYSQIVNDFQKGDIAEGYSVSREKKESFPLTVTSAQKNPTAFYLCATDRAGNYGYTFGSGTRLTVV.

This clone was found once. Written as DNA, the CDR3 is TGTGCCAGCAGCTTAGATGTCGGGAGGGCCGGAAATGAGCAGTTCTTC. Translation: CASSLDVGRAGNEQFF. The V call is TRBV13, the J call TRBJ2-1, with 8 positions matching TRBD2. Germline V lookup: CDR1 PRHDT, CDR2 FYEKMQ (reference sequence). After removal of 1 base from V and 7 bases from J, the junction contained 9 bases not matched to a gene. The CDR3 runs to 16 residues.

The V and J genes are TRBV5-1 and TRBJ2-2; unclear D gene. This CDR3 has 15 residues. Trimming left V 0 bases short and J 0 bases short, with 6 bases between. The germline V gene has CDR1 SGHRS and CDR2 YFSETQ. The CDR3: CASSLGLANTGELFF. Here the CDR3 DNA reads TGCGCCAGCAGCTTGGGACTTGCGAACACCGGGGAGCTGTTTTTT.

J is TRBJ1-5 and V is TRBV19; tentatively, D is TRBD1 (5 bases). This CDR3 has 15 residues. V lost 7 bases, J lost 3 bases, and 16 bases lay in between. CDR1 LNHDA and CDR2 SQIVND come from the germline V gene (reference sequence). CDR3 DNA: TGTGCCAGTACCATGGCGAAAGGGGTCAATCAGCCCCAGCATTTT. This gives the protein CASTMAKGVNQPQHF.

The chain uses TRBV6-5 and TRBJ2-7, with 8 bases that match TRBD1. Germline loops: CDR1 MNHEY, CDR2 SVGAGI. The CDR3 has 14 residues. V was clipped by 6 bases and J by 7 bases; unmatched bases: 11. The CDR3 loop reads CASSPDRGMGEQYF. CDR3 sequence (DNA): TGTGCCAGCAGCCCCGACAGGGGAATGGGAGAGCAGTACTTC.

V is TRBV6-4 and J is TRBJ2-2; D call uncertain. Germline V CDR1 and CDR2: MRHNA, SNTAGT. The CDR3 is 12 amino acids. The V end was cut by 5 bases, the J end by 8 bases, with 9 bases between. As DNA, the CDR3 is TGTGCCAGCAGTACTCCGCCAGGGGAGCTGTTTTTT. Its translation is CASSTPPGELFF.

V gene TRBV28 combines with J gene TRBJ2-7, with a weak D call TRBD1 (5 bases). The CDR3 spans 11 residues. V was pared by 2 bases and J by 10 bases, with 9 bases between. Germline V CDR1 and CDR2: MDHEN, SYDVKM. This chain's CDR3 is CASSLQGGQYF. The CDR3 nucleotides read TGTGCCAGCAGTTTACAGGGTGGCCAGTACTTC.

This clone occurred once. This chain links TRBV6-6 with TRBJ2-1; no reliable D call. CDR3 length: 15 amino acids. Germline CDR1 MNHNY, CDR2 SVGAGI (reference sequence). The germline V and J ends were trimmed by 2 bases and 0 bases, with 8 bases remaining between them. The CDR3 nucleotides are TGTGCCAGCAGTTACCCTGAGAGCTCCTACAATGAGCAGTTCTTC. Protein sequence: CASSYPESSYNEQFF.

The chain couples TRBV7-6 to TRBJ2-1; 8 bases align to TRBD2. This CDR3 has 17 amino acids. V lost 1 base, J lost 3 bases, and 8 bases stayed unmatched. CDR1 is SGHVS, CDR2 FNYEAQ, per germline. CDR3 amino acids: CASSLVLLSGGYNEQFF. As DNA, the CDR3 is TGTGCCAGCAGCTTAGTGCTGCTAAGCGGGGGCTACAATGAGCAGTTCTTC. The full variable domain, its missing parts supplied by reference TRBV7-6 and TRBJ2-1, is GAGVSQSPRYKVTKRGQDVALRCDPISGHVSLYWYRQALGQGPEFLTYFNYEAQQDKSGLPNDRFSAERPEGSISTLTIQRTEQRDSAMYRCASSLVLLSGGYNEQFFGPGTRLTVL.

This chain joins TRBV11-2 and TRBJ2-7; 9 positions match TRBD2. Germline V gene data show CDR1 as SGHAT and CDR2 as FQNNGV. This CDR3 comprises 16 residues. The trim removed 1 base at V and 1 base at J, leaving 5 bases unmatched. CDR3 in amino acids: CASSLGVAGVSYEQYF. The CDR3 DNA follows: TGTGCCAGCAGCTTAGGGGTAGCGGGGGTATCCTACGAGCAGTACTTC.

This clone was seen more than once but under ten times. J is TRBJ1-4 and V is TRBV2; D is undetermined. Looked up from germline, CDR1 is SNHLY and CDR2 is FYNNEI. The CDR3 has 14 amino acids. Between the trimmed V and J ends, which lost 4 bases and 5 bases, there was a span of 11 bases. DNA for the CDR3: TGTGCCAGCAGTGTAGGTTGGGCCAATGAAAAACTGTTTTTT. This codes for CASSVGWANEKLFF. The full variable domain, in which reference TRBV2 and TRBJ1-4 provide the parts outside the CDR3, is EPEVTQTPSHQVTQMGQEVILRCVPISNHLYFYWYRQILGQKVEFLVSFYNNEISEKSEIFDDQFSVERPDGSNFTLKIRSTKLEDSAMYFCASSVGWANEKLFFGSGTQLSVL.

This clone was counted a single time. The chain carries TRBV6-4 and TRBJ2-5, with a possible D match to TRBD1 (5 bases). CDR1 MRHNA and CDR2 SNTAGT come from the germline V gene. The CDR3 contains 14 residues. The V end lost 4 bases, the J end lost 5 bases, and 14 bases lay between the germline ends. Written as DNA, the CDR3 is TGTGCCAGCAGTGCCCCACAGGAGTTGGAGACCCAGTACTTC. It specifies CASSAPQELETQYF.

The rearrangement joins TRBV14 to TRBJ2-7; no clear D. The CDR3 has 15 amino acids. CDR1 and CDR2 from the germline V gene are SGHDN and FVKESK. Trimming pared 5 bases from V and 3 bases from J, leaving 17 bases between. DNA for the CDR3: TGTGCCAGCAGCTTGATCCCTAATGGTTTCTACGAGCAGTACTTC. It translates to CASSLIPNGFYEQYF.

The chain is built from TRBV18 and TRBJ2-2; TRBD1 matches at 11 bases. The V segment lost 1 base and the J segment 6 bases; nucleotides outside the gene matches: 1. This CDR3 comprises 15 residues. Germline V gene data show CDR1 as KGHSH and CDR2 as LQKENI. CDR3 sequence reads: CASSPLGQGAGELFF. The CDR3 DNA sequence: TGTGCCAGCTCACCACTGGGACAGGGGGCCGGGGAGCTGTTTTTT.

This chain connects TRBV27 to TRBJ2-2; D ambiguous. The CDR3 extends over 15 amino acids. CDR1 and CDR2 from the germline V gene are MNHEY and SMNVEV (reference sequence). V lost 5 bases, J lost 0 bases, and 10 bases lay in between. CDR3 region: CASSQSRANTGELFF. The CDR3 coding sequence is TGTGCCAGCAGTCAATCAAGAGCGAACACCGGGGAGCTGTTTTTT.